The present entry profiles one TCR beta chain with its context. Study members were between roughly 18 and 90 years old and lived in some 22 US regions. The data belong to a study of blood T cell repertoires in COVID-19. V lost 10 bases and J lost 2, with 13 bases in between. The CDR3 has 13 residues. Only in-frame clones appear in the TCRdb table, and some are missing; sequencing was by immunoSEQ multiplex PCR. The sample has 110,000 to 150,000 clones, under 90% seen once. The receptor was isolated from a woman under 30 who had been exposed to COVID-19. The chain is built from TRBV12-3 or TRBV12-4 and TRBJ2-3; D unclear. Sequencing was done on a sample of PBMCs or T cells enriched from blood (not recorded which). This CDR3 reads CATSSSITDTQYF. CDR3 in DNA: TGTGCCACTTCGAGTAGCATCACAGATACGCAGTATTTT.